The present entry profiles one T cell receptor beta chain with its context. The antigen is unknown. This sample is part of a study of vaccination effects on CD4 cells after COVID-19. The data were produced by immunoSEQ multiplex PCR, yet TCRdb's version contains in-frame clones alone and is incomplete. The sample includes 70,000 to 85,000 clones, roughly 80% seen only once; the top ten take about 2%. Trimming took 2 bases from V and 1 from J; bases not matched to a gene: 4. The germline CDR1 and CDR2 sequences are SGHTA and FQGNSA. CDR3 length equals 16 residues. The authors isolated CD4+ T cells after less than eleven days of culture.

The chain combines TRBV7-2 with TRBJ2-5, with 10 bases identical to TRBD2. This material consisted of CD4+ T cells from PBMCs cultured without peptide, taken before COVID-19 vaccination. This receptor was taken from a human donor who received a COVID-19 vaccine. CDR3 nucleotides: TGTGCCAGCAGCTTATTGGTAGCGGGGGGCCAAGAGACCCAGTACTTC. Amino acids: CASSLLVAGGQETQYF. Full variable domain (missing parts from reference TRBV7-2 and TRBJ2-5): GAGVSQSPSNKVTEKGKDVELRCDPISGHTALYWYRQSLGQGLEFLIYFQGNSAPDKSGLPSDRFSAERTGGSVSTLTIQRTQQEDSAVYLCASSLLVAGGQETQYFGPGTRLLVL.